Listed here are 26 T cell receptor beta chains from one sample, sequenced in a study of blood T cell repertoires in COVID-19. Clones were read by immunoSEQ multiplex PCR, and TCRdb kept only the in-frame ones, dropping some. The sample carries around 75,000 clones, 88% recorded once. Sequencing was carried out using peripheral blood. All receptors derive from a human donor in a cohort sampled during active COVID-19.

The rearrangement links TRBV11-2 to TRBJ2-7, with 7 positions matching TRBD1. V lost 5 bases to trimming and J lost 4 bases; unmatched junction nucleotides: 2. This CDR3 is 12 amino acids long. CDR1 is SGHAT, CDR2 FQNNGV, per germline. The CDR3 DNA reads as TGTGCCAGCAGCCAACAGGGGTACGAGCAGTACTTC. It encodes CASSQQGYEQYF.

J is TRBJ2-2 and V is TRBV24-1; 11 bases line up with TRBD2. This CDR3 region has 18 residues. The V segment lost 0 bases and the J segment 0 bases; nucleotides outside the gene matches: 2. Germline V gene lookup returns CDR1 KGHDR and CDR2 SFDVKD. The CDR3 here is CATSDLGTSGANTGELFF. As DNA, the CDR3 is TGTGCCACCAGTGATTTGGGGACTAGCGGAGCGAACACCGGGGAGCTGTTTTTT.

This chain connects TRBV28 to TRBJ1-3; D possibly corresponds to TRBD1 (6 bases). There are 17 residues in the CDR3. V was pared by 3 bases and J by 1 base, with 16 bases between. Germline assignment: CDR1 MDHEN and CDR2 SYDVKM. The DNA for the CDR3 is TGTGCCAGCAGTTTTGGGGCAGAGGGGGAATCTGGAAACACCATATATTTT. As protein: CASSFGAEGESGNTIYF.

This sequence joins TRBV18 and TRBJ2-3; D might be TRBD1 (5 bases). V lost 0 bases, J lost 4 bases, and 8 bases lay in between. CDR3 size: 14 residues. Germline CDR1 KGHSH, CDR2 LQKENI. The CDR3 nucleotides are TGTGCCAGCTCACCACCGCAGGGTCCAGATACGCAGTATTTT. It is translated as CASSPPQGPDTQYF.

J is TRBJ2-5 and V is TRBV3-1 (or the pseudogene TRBV3-2); TRBD2 aligns across 13 bases. With V trimmed by 4 bases and J by 5 bases, 4 bases remained unmatched. This CDR3 is built from 15 residues. The germline CDR1 and CDR2 sequences are LGHDT and YNNKEL (reference sequence). As DNA, the CDR3 is TGTGCCAGCAGCCCGCAGACTAGCGGGAGGGAGACCCAGTACTTC. It specifies CASSPQTSGRETQYF.

The chain employs TRBV6-1 and TRBJ1-1, with a possible D match to TRBD1 (6 bases). Germline V lookup: CDR1 MNHNS, CDR2 SASEGT. This CDR3 is 14 amino acids long. The ends were cut back, 3 bases at V and 0 bases at J, with 8 bases in the middle. This chain's CDR3 is CASSDRGLNTEAFF. CDR3 DNA sequence: TGTGCCAGCAGTGACAGGGGTCTGAACACTGAAGCTTTCTTT.

The chain has TRBV29-1 and TRBJ2-1, with TRBD2 matching over 8 bases. This CDR3 region has 14 residues. The V and J ends lost 6 bases and 0 bases, in that order; junction bases with no gene match: 4. The germline V gene has CDR1 SQVTM and CDR2 ANQGSEA. The CDR3 region is CSVVGLGSYNEQFF. The CDR3, as DNA: TGCAGCGTAGTGGGACTAGGCTCCTACAATGAGCAGTTCTTC.

The chain links TRBV6-5 to TRBJ2-7; 8 nucleotides align to TRBD1. The V gene's germline CDR1 is MNHEY and CDR2 SVGAGI. The CDR3 is made up of 14 amino acids. V lost 8 bases, J lost 2 bases, and 8 bases stayed unmatched. The DNA of the CDR3 is TGTGCCAGCTCAGGGGGCTTTCCTACCTACGAGCAGTACGTC. Its protein product is CASSGGFPTYEQYV.

The rearrangement joins TRBV18 to TRBJ1-1, with 9 bases fitting TRBD1. CDR1 KGHSH and CDR2 LQKENI come from the germline V gene. The ends lost 3 bases at V and 1 base at J; junction bases unmatched: 3. CDR3 length: 15 amino acids. The CDR3 sequence is CASSPGTGRNTEAFF. The CDR3, as DNA: TGTGCCAGCTCACCCGGGACAGGGAGGAACACTGAAGCTTTCTTT.

This clone was seen only once. The rearrangement links TRBV19 to TRBJ1-5, with a weak D call TRBD1 (5 bases). The V and J ends lost 7 bases and 4 bases respectively, with 20 bases between them. In germline, CDR1 is LNHDA, CDR2 SQIVND (reference sequence). This CDR3 is built from 16 residues. The CDR3 loop reads CASTRGPGGMNQPQHF. CDR3 in DNA: TGTGCCAGTACTCGCGGACCGGGGGGAATGAATCAGCCCCAGCATTTT.

The chain joins TRBV6-5 to TRBJ2-3, with TRBD2 matching over 12 bases. Germline trimming cut 6 bases from V and 4 bases from J; bases unmatched to any gene: 5. The germline V gene encodes CDR1 MNHEY and CDR2 SVGAGI. This CDR3 has 15 amino acids. CDR3 protein: CASSRLAGDSDTQYF. As DNA, the CDR3 is TGTGCCAGCAGCCGACTAGCGGGAGACTCAGATACGCAGTATTTT.

The gene calls are TRBV4-1 and TRBJ2-1, with 7 bases aligning to TRBD2. Trimming at V came to 4 bases and at J to 8 bases, leaving 17 bases not matched to a gene. The CDR3 contains 17 residues. Germline loops: CDR1 MGHRA, CDR2 YSYEKL. In DNA, the CDR3 is TGCGCCAGCAGCCCCCCCTTTGGACTAGGGGAGATCCATGAGCAGTTCTTC. It encodes CASSPPFGLGEIHEQFF.

The chain has TRBV3-1 (or the pseudogene TRBV3-2) and TRBJ1-3; D uncertain. The CDR3 runs to 14 residues. The germline CDR1 and CDR2 sequences are LGHDT and YNNKEL (reference sequence). V was shortened by 1 base and J by 4 bases, with 8 bases between the two germline ends. In nucleotides, the CDR3 is TGTGCCAGCAGCCAAGGCGGAGCAGGAAACACCATATATTTT. The encoded protein is CASSQGGAGNTIYF.

The V call is TRBV9, the J call TRBJ2-7; a possible D gene is TRBD2 (7 bases). The length of the CDR3 is 17 residues. The germline V gene encodes CDR1 SGDLS and CDR2 YYNGEE. The V end lost 3 bases, the J end lost 0 bases, and 19 bases lay between the germline ends. The CDR3 nucleotides read TGTGCCAGCAGCGGGGAGTGGGGGGGCACTCCCTCCTACGAGCAGTACGTC. Translated: CASSGEWGGTPSYEQYV.

The genes are TRBV25-1 and TRBJ2-5; 12 bases map to TRBD1. This CDR3 is 16 amino acids long. Trimming took 5 bases from V and 5 from J; bases not matched to a gene: 9. Germline values: CDR1 MGHDK, CDR2 SYGVNS. CDR3 region: CASSKGTGGASETQYF. The DNA for the CDR3 is TGTGCCAGCAGTAAAGGGACAGGGGGCGCTTCGGAGACCCAGTACTTC. Filled out from reference TRBV25-1 and TRBJ2-5, the complete variable domain reads EADIYQTPRYLVIGTGKKITLECSQTMGHDKMYWYQQDPGMELHLIHYSYGVNSTEKGDLSSESTVSRIRTEHFPLTLESARPSHTSQYLCASSKGTGGASETQYFGPGTRLLVL.

The chain carries TRBV5-5 and TRBJ2-7; D possibly corresponds to TRBD1 (5 bases). Germline-derived CDR1 and CDR2 are SGHKS and YYEKEE (reference sequence). V was pared by 0 bases and J by 3 bases, with 13 bases between. This CDR3 has 15 amino acids. The CDR3 nucleotides are TGTGCCAGCAGCTTGGAAGGGGCCCCAGACTACGAGCAGTACTTC. Its translation: CASSLEGAPDYEQYF.

The J gene is TRBJ2-1, the V gene TRBV9; tentatively, D is TRBD1 (6 bases). The CDR3 has 13 amino acids. V was pared by 3 bases and J by 5 bases, with 9 bases between. CDR1 SGDLS and CDR2 YYNGEE come from the germline V gene. CDR3 in amino acids: CASSAGQNNEQFF. The CDR3 DNA reads TGTGCCAGCAGCGCCGGACAGAACAATGAGCAGTTCTTC.

The chain couples TRBV10-2 to TRBJ2-7; D might be TRBD1 (5 bases). The CDR3 has 13 amino acids. The germline V gene has CDR1 WSHSY and CDR2 SAAADI. V lost 2 bases and J 9 bases, leaving 14 bases between the germline ends. CDR3 DNA: TGCGCCAGCAGTGAGGGCAGGGAAGATGGGCAGTACGTC. Translating it yields CASSEGREDGQYV.

This clone was seen more than once but under ten times. The chain employs TRBV5-1 and TRBJ2-7; 9 bases match TRBD1. CDR1 and CDR2 (germline): SGHRS, YFSETQ. CDR3 length: 15 residues. The V gene end was trimmed by 3 bases and the J gene end by 2 bases; junction bases not matched to a gene: 6. CDR3 DNA sequence: TGCGCCAGCAGCTCTGGGACAGGGAGGGCCTACGAGCAGTACTTC. It encodes CASSSGTGRAYEQYF.

This sequence joins TRBV28 and TRBJ2-1; 10 bases agree with TRBD2. The V and J ends lost 3 bases and 10 bases, in that order; junction bases with no gene match: 9. Germline V gene data show CDR1 as MDHEN and CDR2 as SYDVKM. This CDR3 has 15 residues. The CDR3 region is CASSFTASGSLEQFF. DNA of the CDR3: TGTGCCAGCAGTTTCACGGCTAGCGGGAGTTTAGAGCAGTTCTTC.

The rearrangement links TRBV29-1 to TRBJ2-5, with D possibly being TRBD2 (6 bases). CDR1 and CDR2 from the germline V gene are SQVTM and ANQGSEA. V was pared by 7 bases and J by 0 bases, with 15 bases between. The CDR3 loop spans 14 amino acids. CDR3 amino acids: CSADLARDQETQYF. The CDR3 DNA reads as TGCAGCGCTGATCTAGCGAGGGACCAAGAGACCCAGTACTTC.

The chain couples TRBV11-2 to TRBJ2-4, with 8 bases aligning to TRBD2. With 5 bases clipped from V and 7 bases from J, the junction kept 10 bases outside the gene matches. This CDR3 has 15 residues. Germline V gene lookup returns CDR1 SGHAT and CDR2 FQNNGV. The CDR3 region has the DNA TGTGCCAGCAGCCCCCGGGGGGGCACCGGTAACATTCAGTACTTC. This encodes CASSPRGGTGNIQYF. Variable domain in full (rest from reference TRBV11-2 and TRBJ2-4): EAGVAQSPRYKIIEKRQSVAFWCNPISGHATLYWYQQILGQGPKLLIQFQNNGVVDDSQLPKDRFSAERLKGVDSTLKIQPAKLEDSAVYLCASSPRGGTGNIQYFGAGTRLSVL.

V is TRBV19 and J is TRBJ2-1; tentative D call: TRBD2 (6 bases). Trimming stripped 3 bases from V and 4 bases from J, with 10 bases between. In germline, CDR1 is LNHDA, CDR2 SQIVND (reference sequence). CDR3 length equals 14 residues. The CDR3: CASSMGGRYNEQFF. CDR3 nucleotides: TGTGCCAGTAGTATGGGGGGTCGGTACAATGAGCAGTTCTTC.

On this clone: Its ends do not fully match the called genes, so a read error is possible. The V gene is TRBV9, the J gene TRBJ2-7; maybe TRBD2 (7 bases). The CDR3 loop spans 15 amino acids. Germline V gene data show CDR1 as SGDLS and CDR2 as YYNGEE. For the CDR3, the DNA is TGTGCCCGCAGCGTGAATGACTGGGGGGGGGCCGAGCAGTACTTC. It is translated as CARSVNDWGGAEQYF. The full variable domain, with the rest looked up from reference TRBV9 and TRBJ2-7, is DSGVTQTPKHLITATGQRVTLRCSPRSGDLSVYWYQQSLDQGLQFLIQYYNGEERAKGNILERFSAQQFPDLHSELNLSSLELGDSALYFCARSVNDWGGAEQYFGPGTRLTVT.

The chain carries TRBV5-4 and TRBJ2-3; 11 bases line up with TRBD1. Germline trimming cut 3 bases from V and 3 bases from J; bases unmatched to any gene: 3. The CDR3 spans 15 residues. The V gene's germline CDR1 is SGHNT and CDR2 YYREEE (reference sequence). DNA of the CDR3: TGTGCCAGCAGCTCCGGGGACAGGGGGACAGATACGCAGTATTTT. Translating gives CASSSGDRGTDTQYF.

The V and J genes are TRBV11-3 and TRBJ2-1; no reliable D call. This CDR3 is built from 11 residues. Trimming stripped 2 bases from V and 9 bases from J, with 5 bases between. In germline, CDR1 is SGHNT, CDR2 YENEEA. The CDR3 spells CASSLHSEQFF. The DNA of the CDR3 is TGTGCCAGCAGCTTACACAGTGAGCAGTTCTTC. Based on the CDR3 plus reference TRBV11-3 and TRBJ2-1, the full variable domain is EAGVVQSPRYKIIEKKQPVAFWCNPISGHNTLYWYLQNLGQGPELLIRYENEEAVDDSQLPKDRFSAERLKGVDSTLKIQPAELGDSAVYLCASSLHSEQFFGPGTRLTVL.